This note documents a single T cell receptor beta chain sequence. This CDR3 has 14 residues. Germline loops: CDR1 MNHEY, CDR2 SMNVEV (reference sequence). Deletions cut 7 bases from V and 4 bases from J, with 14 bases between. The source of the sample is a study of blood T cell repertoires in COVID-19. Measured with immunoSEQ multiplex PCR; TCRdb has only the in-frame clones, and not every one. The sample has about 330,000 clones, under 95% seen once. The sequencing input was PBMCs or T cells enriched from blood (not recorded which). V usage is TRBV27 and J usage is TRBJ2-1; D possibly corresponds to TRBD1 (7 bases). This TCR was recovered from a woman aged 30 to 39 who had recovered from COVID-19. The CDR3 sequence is CASTGQGGYNEQFF. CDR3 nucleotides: TGTGCCAGCACGGGCCAGGGGGGTTACAATGAGCAGTTCTTC.